This T cell receptor beta chain originates from a study of T cell responses to AZD1222 COVID-19 vaccine. Whole-study findings and limits: Baseline seropositivity characterized only a handful of AZD1222 recipients.

Germline loops: CDR1 MNHEY, CDR2 SVGAGI. This CDR3 spans 12 amino acids. Notes on this clone: Antigen specificity is unknown. The junction does not match germline at one end; this may be a read error.

Sequencing used immunoSEQ multiplex PCR; TCRdb keeps in-frame clones, though not all of them. The repertoire holds about 35,000 clones, with about 86% as singletons. The chain uses TRBV6-5 and TRBJ1-4, with D perhaps TRBD1 (6 bases). The sample here was peripheral blood, taken on day 0 of AZD1222 vaccination. The sequence was collected from an adult in good health. The DNA of the CDR3 is TGTGCCAGCTTAGATCAGGGGCCCCCTTTAGATTTT. Translating gives CASLDQGPPLDF.